This is a list of T cell receptor beta chains from one sample in a study of identical twins. TCRdb re-derived calls from the 5' RACE reads in MiXCR, one entry per CDR3 protein. The profile shows more than 1.5 million distinct CDR3 sequences, around 33% of them singletons. The source material was cord blood. These receptors came from a newborn girl in good health. Both conserved end residues are part of each CDR3. D genes are given only for firm matches. Rows may omit the clone size; those that give it use once, few, many or a size class.

.	few	TRBV7-2	TRBJ2-2	TGTGCCAGCAGCTTACCCTCCTATACCGGGGAGCTGTTTTTT	CASSLPSYTGELFF
.	.	TRBV2	TRBJ1-4	TGTGCCAGCAGGAACGGGGAAAAACTGTTTTTT	CASRNGEKLFF
.	many	TRBV4-2	TRBJ2-7	TGTGCCAGCAGCCAAGGATTAGCGGTCGAGCAGTACTTC	CASSQGLAVEQYF
TRBD2	few	TRBV2	TRBJ2-3	TGTGCCAGCATGAGAGCTAGCGGGACAGATACGCAGTATTTT	CASMRASGTDTQYF
TRBD1	few	TRBV6-5	TRBJ1-1	TGTGCCAGCAGTCGACAGGGGCGGGGTGAAGCTTTCTTT	CASSRQGRGEAFF
TRBD2	.	TRBV7-2	TRBJ2-1	TGTGCCAGCAGCTGGGTGATAGCGGGACGGGAGACCCAGTTCTTC	CASSWVIAGRETQFF
.	.	TRBV5-8	TRBJ1-5	TGTGCCAGCAGCCTCCGGGCCCTTTATAGCAATCAGCCCCAGCATTTT	CASSLRALYSNQPQHF
.	.	TRBV20-1	TRBJ2-7	TGCAGTGCTAGAGAGAACTATCCGCTAGCCAACGAGCAGTACTTC	CSARENYPLANEQYF
.	.	TRBV5-1	TRBJ1-4	TGCGCCAGCAGCTCCTCCGAGCGTAATGAAAAACTGTTTTTT	CASSSSERNEKLFF
TRBD1	few	TRBV5-6	TRBJ1-5	TGTGCCAGCAGCAATAAAGGACAGGGGATCCGGGGCTATAGCAATCAGCCCCAGCATTTT	CASSNKGQGIRGYSNQPQHF
.	.	TRBV20-1	TRBJ2-7	TGCAGTGCTAGGTGGGCGGGGTTTTCTTCCTACGAGCAGTACTTC	CSARWAGFSSYEQYF
.	.	TRBV6-5	TRBJ2-2	TGTGCCAGCAGTTACTCGTATCGGACGACTAGGACCGGGGAGCTGTTTTTT	CASSYSYRTTRTGELFF
.	.	TRBV12-3/TRBV12-4	TRBJ1-4	TGTGCCAGCAGTTTTCCAGGGGCGTGGAAAAAACTGTTTTTT	CASSFPGAWKKLFF
.	once	TRBV28	TRBJ1-5	TGTGCCAGCAGCCACTCCACTCAGCCCCAGCATTTT	CASSHSTQPQHF
TRBD2	.	TRBV29-1	TRBJ2-1	TGCAGCGTTGAACTAGCGGGAGACAATGAGCAGTTCTTC	CSVELAGDNEQFF
.	few	TRBV29-1	TRBJ1-1	TGCAGCGCCGCTCGCGACCCCATGGACACTGAAGCTTTCTTT	CSAARDPMDTEAFF
.	few	TRBV3-1	TRBJ2-7	TGTGCCACCAGGACCGGCTTTTGTTACGAGCAGTACTTC	CATRTGFCYEQYF
.	.	TRBV20-1	TRBJ2-5	TGCAGTGCTAGAGATCTTACGATATCCCAAGAGACCCAGTACTTC	CSARDLTISQETQYF
TRBD1	.	TRBV6-1	TRBJ2-5	TGTGCCAGCAAAGATCGACAGGGGAAGTGGAAAGAAGAGACCCAGTACTTC	CASKDRQGKWKEETQYF
TRBD2	.	TRBV12-3/TRBV12-4	TRBJ2-1	TGTGCCAGCAGGATCAGCGGGAAAGGTTACAATGAGCAGTTCTTC	CASRISGKGYNEQFF
.	.	TRBV27	TRBJ2-3	TGTGCCAGCAGTTTATCAGAGGGCCACAGCACAGATACGCAGTATTTT	CASSLSEGHSTDTQYF
TRBD1	.	TRBV30	TRBJ2-5	TGTGCCTGGGGGTTACCGGGACAGGGGGTGAGTGAGCAGTACTTC	CAWGLPGQGVSEQYF
.	.	TRBV20-1	TRBJ1-2	TGCAGTGCTAGAGTGGGAGCTGAGGGAGCTAACTATGGCTACACCTTC	CSARVGAEGANYGYTF
.	few	TRBV5-1	TRBJ2-1	TGCGCCAGCAGCCAATACATTTTCTCCTACAATGAGCAGTTCTTC	CASSQYIFSYNEQFF
.	.	TRBV20-1	TRBJ1-2	TGCAGTGCTAGAGATTTATCGGGCGGTTCTAACTATGGCTACACCTTC	CSARDLSGGSNYGYTF
.	.	TRBV4-2	TRBJ1-2	TGTGCCAGCAGCCCCTTGTGGGGTAACTATGGCTACACCTTC	CASSPLWGNYGYTF
.	.	TRBV27	TRBJ1-5	TGTGCCAGCAGTTCCCGTTACGGAAGTCAGCCCCAGCATTTT	CASSSRYGSQPQHF
.	.	TRBV9	TRBJ2-7	TGTGCCAGCAGCGCCGCTAGCTACAGCTCCTACAATGAGCAGTACTTC	CASSAASYSSYNEQYF
.	.	TRBV5-6	TRBJ2-7	TGTGCCAGCAGCTTCCGACAGGCTAGCTCCTACGAGCAGTACTTC	CASSFRQASSYEQYF
.	.	TRBV2	TRBJ2-7	TGTGCCAGCCCAGGGTCCCTCTCCTACAATGAGCAGTACTTC	CASPGSLSYNEQYF
TRBD1	.	TRBV20-1	TRBJ1-6	TGCAGTGCTAGAGATCTTGGACAGGGATCTTCACCCCTCCACTTT	CSARDLGQGSSPLHF
TRBD2	.	TRBV5-1	TRBJ2-7	TGCGCCAGCAGCTTGGCTGGCGGGAGGGCCTACAATGAGCAGTACTTC	CASSLAGGRAYNEQYF
.	.	TRBV5-1	TRBJ2-7	TGCGCCAGCAGCCCCTTAAACCACAATGATCAGTACTTC	CASSPLNHNDQYF
TRBD1	few	TRBV6-1	TRBJ2-1	TGTGCCAGCACCATCCAAGGGACAGGGGGCTACAATGAGCAGTTCTTC	CASTIQGTGGYNEQFF